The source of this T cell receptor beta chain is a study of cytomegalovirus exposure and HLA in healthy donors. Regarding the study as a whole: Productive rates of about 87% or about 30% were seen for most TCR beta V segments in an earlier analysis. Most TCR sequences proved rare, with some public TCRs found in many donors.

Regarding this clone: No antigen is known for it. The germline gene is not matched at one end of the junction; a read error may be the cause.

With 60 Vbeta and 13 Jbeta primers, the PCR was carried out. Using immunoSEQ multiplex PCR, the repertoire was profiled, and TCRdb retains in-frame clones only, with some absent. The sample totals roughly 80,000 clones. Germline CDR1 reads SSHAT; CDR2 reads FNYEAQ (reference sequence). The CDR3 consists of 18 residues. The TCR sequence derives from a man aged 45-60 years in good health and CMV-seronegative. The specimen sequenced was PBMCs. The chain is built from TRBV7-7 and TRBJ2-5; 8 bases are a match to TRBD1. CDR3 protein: CASSSRRDRGRLEETQYF. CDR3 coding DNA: TGTGCTAGCAGCTCGCGTCGCGACAGGGGAAGATTGGAGGAGACCCAGTACTTC.